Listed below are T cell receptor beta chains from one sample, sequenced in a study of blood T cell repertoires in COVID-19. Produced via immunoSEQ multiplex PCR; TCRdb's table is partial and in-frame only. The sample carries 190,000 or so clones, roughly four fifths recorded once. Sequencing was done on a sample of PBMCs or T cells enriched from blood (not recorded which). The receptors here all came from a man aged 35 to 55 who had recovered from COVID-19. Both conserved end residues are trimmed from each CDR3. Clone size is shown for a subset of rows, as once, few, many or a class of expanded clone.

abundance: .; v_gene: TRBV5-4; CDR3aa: ASSLSDRTTEAF
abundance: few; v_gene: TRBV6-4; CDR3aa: ASSDSSSYNEQF
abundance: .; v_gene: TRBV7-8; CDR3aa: ASSPIAGQVNTEAF
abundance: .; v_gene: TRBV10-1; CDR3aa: ASSGTSGVSDTQY
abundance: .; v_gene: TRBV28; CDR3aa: ASRGGFFLGAF
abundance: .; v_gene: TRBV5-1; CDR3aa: ASSLGSGGQETQY
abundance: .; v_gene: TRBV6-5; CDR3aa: AGQGPDTQY
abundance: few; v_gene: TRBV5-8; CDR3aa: ASRTGQGASNSPLH
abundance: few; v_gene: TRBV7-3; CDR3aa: ASSLSGGGEAF
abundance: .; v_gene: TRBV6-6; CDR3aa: ASSPGGAYNQPQH
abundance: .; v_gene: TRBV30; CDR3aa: AWIKTGEKETQY
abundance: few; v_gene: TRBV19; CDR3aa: ASSLYPGSLSGNTIY
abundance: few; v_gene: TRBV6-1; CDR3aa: ASSEAGGGQETQY
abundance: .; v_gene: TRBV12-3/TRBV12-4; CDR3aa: ASSFQGNSPLH
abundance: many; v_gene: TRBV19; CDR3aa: ASSRPGQGFNEQF
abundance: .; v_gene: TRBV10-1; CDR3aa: ASNLRAANEQF
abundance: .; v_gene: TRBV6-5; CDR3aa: ASSYGGQGSYGYT
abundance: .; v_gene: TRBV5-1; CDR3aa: ASSLAGNNSPLH
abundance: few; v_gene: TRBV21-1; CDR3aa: ASSPGTGFVIPNFDQPQH
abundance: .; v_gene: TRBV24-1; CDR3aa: ATSDPPGGRLSGRAGELF
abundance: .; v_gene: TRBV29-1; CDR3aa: SPPGSPTFQPQH
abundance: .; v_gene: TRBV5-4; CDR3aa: ASSLGEQLKQF
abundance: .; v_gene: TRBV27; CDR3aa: ASSSYRGEPQETQY
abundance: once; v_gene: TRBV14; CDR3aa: ASRKTGFYTEAF
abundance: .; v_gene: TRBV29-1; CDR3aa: SVGTISGDYGYT
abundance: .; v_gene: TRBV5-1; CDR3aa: ASSTDRANTEAF
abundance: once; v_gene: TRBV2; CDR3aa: ASRGGGANEETQY
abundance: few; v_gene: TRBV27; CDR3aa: ASSPDSRGTQY
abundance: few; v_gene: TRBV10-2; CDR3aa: ASSEGTGGNQPQH
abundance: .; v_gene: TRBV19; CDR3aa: ASSLGGVQGAFGNTIY
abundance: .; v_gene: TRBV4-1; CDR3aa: ASSRGTGPNEKLF
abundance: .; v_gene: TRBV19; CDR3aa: ASSIGSSGDYEQY
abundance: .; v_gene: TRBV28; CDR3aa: ASSLDAGSGYGYT
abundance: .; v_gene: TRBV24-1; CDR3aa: ATSDRGTSGGLDEQF
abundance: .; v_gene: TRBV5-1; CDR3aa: ASSRSAGPGELF
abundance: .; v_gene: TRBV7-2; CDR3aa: ASSLRTSGRADTQY
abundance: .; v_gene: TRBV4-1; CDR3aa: ASSRTFGPNTGELF
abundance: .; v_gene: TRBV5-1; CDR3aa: ASSLVGGNNEQF
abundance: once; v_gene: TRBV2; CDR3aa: ASSKGADSTDTQY
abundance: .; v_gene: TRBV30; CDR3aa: AWSFLGGNTIY
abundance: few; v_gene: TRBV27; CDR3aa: ASSPSLAGANVLT
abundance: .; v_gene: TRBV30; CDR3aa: AWSVGDRPFYEQY
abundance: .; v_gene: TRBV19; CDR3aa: ASNGVGGARQPQH
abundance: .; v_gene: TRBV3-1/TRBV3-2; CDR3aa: ASSQGTAIGYEQY
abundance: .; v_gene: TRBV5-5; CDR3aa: ASSLGAGKALSPLH
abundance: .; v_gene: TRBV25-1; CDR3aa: ASRGQGGYGYT
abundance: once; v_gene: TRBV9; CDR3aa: ASSVSNNEQF
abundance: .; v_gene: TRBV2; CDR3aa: ASRRLAGLTGELF
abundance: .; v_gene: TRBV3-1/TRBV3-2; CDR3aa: ASSQRSSSGRAHEQF
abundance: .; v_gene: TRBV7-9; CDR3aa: ASRRSETQY